These 8 T cell receptor beta chains share one sample of origin, sequenced in a study of monozygotic twins with inflammatory bowel disease. TCRdb re-called the 5' RACE reads; every CDR3 protein appears as one record, without DNA. The table lists 440,000 or so distinct CDR3 sequences. Sequences were obtained from blood. These receptors all come from a human donor with ulcerative colitis or Crohn's disease, or a healthy co-twin of an affected twin (not recorded which).

J is TRBJ1-2 and V is TRBV5-1; TCRdb selects TRBD1, and the lack of DNA leaves this call unchecked. The length of the CDR3 is 14 residues. Germline V gene sequence: CDR1 SGHRS, CDR2 YFSETQ. CDR3 in amino acids: CASSLTGLTYGYTF. The entire variable domain, with the rest obtained from reference TRBV5-1 and TRBJ1-2, is as follows: KAGVTQTPRYLIKTRGQQVTLSCSPISGHRSVSWYQQTPGQGLQFLFEYFSETQRNKGNFPGRFSGRQFSNSRSEMNVSTLELGDSALYLCASSLTGLTYGYTFGSGTRLTVV.

This chain connects TRBV5-1 to TRBJ2-3. The CDR3 is 13 residues long. Germline CDR1 reads SGHRS; CDR2 reads YFSETQ. CDR3 region: CASSPQVGDTQYF.

CDR3 amino acids: CASSLEGWYEQYF. V and J are TRBV12-3 or TRBV12-4 and TRBJ2-7; lacking DNA, the TRBD2 call made by TCRdb goes unchecked. The CDR3 length is 13 residues.

This sequence joins TRBV5-1 and TRBJ1-1; TCRdb gives TRBD1 as the D gene, but with no DNA this cannot be confirmed. CDR3 length: 16 amino acids. CDR1 SGHRS and CDR2 YFSETQ come from the germline V gene. CDR3 sequence: CASSLGDRGTNTEAFF.

The V call is TRBV27, the J call TRBJ2-2; the TCRdb call, TRBD1, lacks DNA for checking. Germline V gives CDR1 MNHEY, CDR2 SMNVEV (reference sequence). This CDR3 has 13 amino acids. The CDR3 sequence: CASRRQGPGELFF.

CDR3 amino acids: CASSSRGLGNSPLHF. The chain links TRBV12-3 or TRBV12-4 to TRBJ1-6; no DNA is available, so the TRBD1 call from TCRdb remains unchecked. CDR3 length equals 15 residues.

The V gene is TRBV5-1, the J gene TRBJ2-7. This CDR3 is 14 amino acids long. Germline V gene lookup returns CDR1 SGHRS and CDR2 YFSETQ. The CDR3 is CASSLAGFSYEQYF.

The chain couples TRBV7-2 to TRBJ2-3; no DNA is available, so the TRBD2 call from TCRdb remains unchecked. Germline CDR1 is SGHTA and CDR2 is FQGNSA. This CDR3 spans 16 amino acids. CDR3 sequence: CASSLSGRPGGDTQYF. The entire variable domain, with the rest obtained from reference TRBV7-2 and TRBJ2-3, is as follows: GAGVSQSPSNKVTEKGKDVELRCDPISGHTALYWYRQSLGQGLEFLIYFQGNSAPDKSGLPSDRFSAERTGGSVSTLTIQRTQQEDSAVYLCASSLSGRPGGDTQYFGPGTRLTVL.